This TCR beta chain was captured in a study of OX40 agonist ivuxolimab in advanced cancers. V was trimmed by 2 bases and J by 7 bases, leaving 8 bases between them. This CDR3 comprises 13 residues. Germline values: CDR1 SGHTA, CDR2 FQGNSA. With baseline, cycle 4 day 1, and cycle 7 day 1 as timepoints, blood was sampled. Overall study results and limits: Compared with others, partial responders at 0.1-3.0 mg/kg displayed clonal expansion among the lowest. The study found that CD8+ T cells averaged more expanded clones than CD4+.

Data came from immunoSEQ multiplex PCR; TCRdb stores just in-frame clones and leaves some out. This table holds approximately 79,000 clones, around 86% found once. Regarding this clone: Its cognate antigen is unknown.

Sequenced material: CD4+ or CD8+ T cells sorted from blood, taken in a trial of the OX40 agonist ivuxolimab. The source of this sequence is an adult with an advanced solid tumor such as melanoma, head and neck, liver or kidney cancer. This chain connects TRBV7-2 to TRBJ1-4; D call uncertain. The CDR3 loop reads CASSLYGAEKLFF. The CDR3 DNA sequence: TGTGCCAGCAGCTTATACGGAGCTGAAAAACTGTTTTTT. The whole variable domain, remainder taken from reference TRBV7-2 and TRBJ1-4, is GAGVSQSPSNKVTEKGKDVELRCDPISGHTALYWYRQSLGQGLEFLIYFQGNSAPDKSGLPSDRFSAERTGGSVSTLTIQRTQQEDSAVYLCASSLYGAEKLFFGSGTQLSVL.